This TCR beta chain is from a study of T-cell memory formation after mild COVID-19. Background on the study: There were largely donor-specific TCR clusters.

One entry per CDR3 protein results from TCRdb running MiXCR on the 5' RACE reads. The sample gives roughly 400,000 distinct CDR3 sequences, roughly 18% of which show up once; roughly a fifth is in the top ten. The study's findings and limits: Whether second-wave clones peaking at day 37 were SARS-CoV-2 specific went unconfirmed. Researchers found some responding clones in pre-infection memory, a sign that cross-reactive memory joined.

This clonotype was picked up a small number of times. Its target is not known. The sample was PBMCs or a T cell subset sorted from them (not recorded which). This clonotype originated in a man younger than 30 who had mild COVID-19 (a few samples of this study predate the infection). Cell type and time point are not known.

The CDR3 sequence: CASSSSADRSTEAFF. The DNA for the CDR3 is TGTGCCAGCAGCTCCAGTGCGGACAGATCGACTGAAGCTTTCTTT. The chain joins TRBV7-9 to TRBJ1-1; D might be TRBD1 (6 bases). Germline values: CDR1 SEHNR, CDR2 FQNEAQ (reference sequence). The V and J ends lost 4 bases and 5 bases respectively, with 17 bases between them. The CDR3 has 15 amino acids.